This TCR beta chain stems from a study of T cell responses to AZD1222 COVID-19 vaccine. General study points: The study sampled repertoires only after the peak T cell response.

Concerning this clone itself: What it binds is not known.

Here immunoSEQ multiplex PCR was the method, and the copy in TCRdb shows in-frame clones only, minus some. In the table there are around 110,000 clones, roughly 92% of which are singletons. The CDR3 runs to 14 residues. The V gene lost 2 bases and the J gene lost 2 bases, with 8 bases spanning the gap. Germline CDR1 MDHEN, CDR2 SYDVKM. The sequence came from an adult who received the AZD1222 COVID-19 vaccine. The sample here was peripheral blood, taken 28 days after the second AZD1222 dose. The chain employs TRBV28 and TRBJ2-3, with D tentatively TRBD1 or TRBD2 (5 bases each). CDR3 region: CASSLGTPTDTQYF. CDR3 sequence (DNA): TGTGCCAGCAGTTTAGGGACCCCCACAGATACGCAGTATTTT.